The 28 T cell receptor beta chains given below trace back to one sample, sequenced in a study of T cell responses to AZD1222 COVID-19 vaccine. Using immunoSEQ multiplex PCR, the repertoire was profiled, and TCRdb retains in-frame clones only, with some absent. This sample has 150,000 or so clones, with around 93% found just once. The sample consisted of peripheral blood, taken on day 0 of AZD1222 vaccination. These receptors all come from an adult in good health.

The CDR3 region is CASSPHTNEKLFF. Written as DNA, the CDR3 is TGTGCCAGCAGTCCCCATACTAATGAAAAACTGTTTTTT. This chain uses TRBV28 with TRBJ1-4; no reliable D call. Germline assignment: CDR1 MDHEN and CDR2 SYDVKM. The V and J ends lost 5 bases and 2 bases respectively, with 6 bases between them. This CDR3 comprises 13 residues.

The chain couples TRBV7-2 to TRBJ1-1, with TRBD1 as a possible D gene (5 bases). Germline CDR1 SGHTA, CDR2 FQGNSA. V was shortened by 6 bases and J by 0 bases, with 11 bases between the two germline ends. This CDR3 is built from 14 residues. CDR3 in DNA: TGTGCCAGCAGGCCGGGGGATTTGAACACTGAAGCTTTCTTT. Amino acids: CASRPGDLNTEAFF.

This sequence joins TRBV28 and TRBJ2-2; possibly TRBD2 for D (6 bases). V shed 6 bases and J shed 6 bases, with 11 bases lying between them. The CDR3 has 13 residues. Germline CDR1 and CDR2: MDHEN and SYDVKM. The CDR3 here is CASRTPGAGELFF. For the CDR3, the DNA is TGTGCCAGCAGGACCCCGGGGGCCGGGGAGCTGTTTTTT.

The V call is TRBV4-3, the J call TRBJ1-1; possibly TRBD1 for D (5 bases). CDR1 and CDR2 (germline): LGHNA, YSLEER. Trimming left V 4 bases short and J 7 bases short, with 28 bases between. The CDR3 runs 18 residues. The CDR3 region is CASSPFRYGRTKLDEAFF. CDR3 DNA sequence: TGCGCCAGCAGCCCCTTCAGATATGGACGGACAAAATTAGATGAAGCTTTCTTT.

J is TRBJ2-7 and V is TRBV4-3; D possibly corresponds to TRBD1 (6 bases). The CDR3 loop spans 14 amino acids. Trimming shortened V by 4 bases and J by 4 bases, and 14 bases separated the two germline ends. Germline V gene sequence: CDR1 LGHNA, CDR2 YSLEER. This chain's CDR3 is CASSPSPTGYEQYF. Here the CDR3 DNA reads TGCGCCAGCAGCCCGAGCCCTACAGGGTACGAGCAGTACTTC.

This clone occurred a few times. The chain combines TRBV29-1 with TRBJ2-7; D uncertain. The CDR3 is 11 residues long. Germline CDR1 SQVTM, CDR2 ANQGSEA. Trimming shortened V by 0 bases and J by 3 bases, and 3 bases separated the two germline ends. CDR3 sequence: CSVEDNYEQYF. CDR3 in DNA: TGCAGCGTTGAAGACAACTACGAGCAGTACTTC.

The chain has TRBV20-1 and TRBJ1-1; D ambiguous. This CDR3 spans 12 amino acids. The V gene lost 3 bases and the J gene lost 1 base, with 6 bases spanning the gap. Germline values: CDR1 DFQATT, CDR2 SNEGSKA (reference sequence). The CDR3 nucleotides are TGCAGTGCTAGTACAAGGAACACTGAAGCTTTCTTT. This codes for CSASTRNTEAFF.

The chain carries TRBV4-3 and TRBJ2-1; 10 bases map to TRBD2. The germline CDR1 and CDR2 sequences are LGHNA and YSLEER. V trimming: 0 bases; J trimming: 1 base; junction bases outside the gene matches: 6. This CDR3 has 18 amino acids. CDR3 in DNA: TGCGCCAGCAGCCAAGAGGTCCTAGCGGGAGTGTCCTACAATGAGCAGTTCTTC. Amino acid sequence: CASSQEVLAGVSYNEQFF.

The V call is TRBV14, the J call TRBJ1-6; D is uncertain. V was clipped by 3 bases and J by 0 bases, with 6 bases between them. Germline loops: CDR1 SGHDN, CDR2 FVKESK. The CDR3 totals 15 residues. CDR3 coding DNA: TGTGCCAGCAGCCACGCGAGCTCCTATAATTCACCCCTCCACTTT. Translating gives CASSHASSYNSPLHF. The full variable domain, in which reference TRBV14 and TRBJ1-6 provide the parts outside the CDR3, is EAGVTQFPSHSVIEKGQTVTLRCDPISGHDNLYWYRRVMGKEIKFLLHFVKESKQDESGMPNNRFLAERTGGTYSTLKVQPAELEDSGVYFCASSHASSYNSPLHFGNGTRLTVT.

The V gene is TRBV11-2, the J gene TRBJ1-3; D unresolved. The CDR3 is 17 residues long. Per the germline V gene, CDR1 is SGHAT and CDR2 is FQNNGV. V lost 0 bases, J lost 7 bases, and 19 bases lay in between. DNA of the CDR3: TGTGCCAGCAGCTTAGATTATCGGTTGTCGGCCGGTAACACCATATATTTT. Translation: CASSLDYRLSAGNTIYF.

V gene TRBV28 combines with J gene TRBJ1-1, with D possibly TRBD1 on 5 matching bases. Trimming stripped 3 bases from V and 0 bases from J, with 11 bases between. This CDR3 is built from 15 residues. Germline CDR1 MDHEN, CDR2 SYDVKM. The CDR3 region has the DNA TGTGCCAGCAGTTTTAGCCAGGGCATGAACACTGAAGCTTTCTTT. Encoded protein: CASSFSQGMNTEAFF.

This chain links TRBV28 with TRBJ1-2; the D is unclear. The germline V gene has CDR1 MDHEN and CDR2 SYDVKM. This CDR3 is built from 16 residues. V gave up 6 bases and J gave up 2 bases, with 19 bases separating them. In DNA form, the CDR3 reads TGTGCCAGCAGCCCAACAGTGGCTAGAGAAAACTATGGCTACACCTTC. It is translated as CASSPTVARENYGYTF.

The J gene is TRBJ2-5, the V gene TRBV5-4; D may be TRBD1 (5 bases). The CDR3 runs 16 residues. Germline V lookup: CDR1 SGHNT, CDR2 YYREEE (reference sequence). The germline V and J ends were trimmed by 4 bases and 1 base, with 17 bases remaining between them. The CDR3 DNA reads TGTGCCAGCAGCCCAGTCCGTGACAGTGCCCAAGAGACCCAGTACTTC. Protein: CASSPVRDSAQETQYF.

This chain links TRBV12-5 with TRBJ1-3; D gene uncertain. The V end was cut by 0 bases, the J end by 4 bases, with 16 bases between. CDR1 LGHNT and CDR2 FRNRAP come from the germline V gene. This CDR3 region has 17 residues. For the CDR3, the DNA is TGTGCTAGTGGTTTGGTAGTAAGGCCCGGAGGGGGAAACACCATATATTTT. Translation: CASGLVVRPGGGNTIYF.

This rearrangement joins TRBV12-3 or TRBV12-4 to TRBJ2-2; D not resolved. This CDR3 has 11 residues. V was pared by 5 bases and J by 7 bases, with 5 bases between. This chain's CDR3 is CASSPVGELFF. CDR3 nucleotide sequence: TGTGCCAGCAGTCCCGTCGGGGAGCTGTTTTTT.

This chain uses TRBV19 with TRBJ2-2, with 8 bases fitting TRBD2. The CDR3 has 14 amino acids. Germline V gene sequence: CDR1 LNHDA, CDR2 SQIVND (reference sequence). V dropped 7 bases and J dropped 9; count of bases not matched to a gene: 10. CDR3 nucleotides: TGTGCCAGTACCCGGGAGGGGAGAGACAGGGAGCTGTTTTTT. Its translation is CASTREGRDRELFF.

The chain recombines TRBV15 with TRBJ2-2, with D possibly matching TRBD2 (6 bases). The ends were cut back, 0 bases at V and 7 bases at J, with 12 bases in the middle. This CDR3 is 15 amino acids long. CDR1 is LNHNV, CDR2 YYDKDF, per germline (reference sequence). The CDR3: CATSRDVAVGGELFF. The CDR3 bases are TGTGCCACCAGCAGAGATGTAGCGGTGGGCGGGGAGCTGTTTTTT. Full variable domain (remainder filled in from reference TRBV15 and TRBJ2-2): DAMVIQNPRYQVTQFGKPVTLSCSQTLNHNVMYWYQQKSSQAPKLLFHYYDKDFNNEADTPDNFQSRRPNTSFCFLDIRSPGLGDTAMYLCATSRDVAVGGELFFGEGSRLTVL.

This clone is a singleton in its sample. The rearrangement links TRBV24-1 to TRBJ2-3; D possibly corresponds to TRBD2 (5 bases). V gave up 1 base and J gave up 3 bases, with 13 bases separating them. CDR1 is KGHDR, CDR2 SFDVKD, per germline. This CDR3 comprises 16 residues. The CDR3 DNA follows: TGTGCCACCAGTGATTTTCCGGGGTTGGGAACAGATACGCAGTATTTT. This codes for CATSDFPGLGTDTQYF.

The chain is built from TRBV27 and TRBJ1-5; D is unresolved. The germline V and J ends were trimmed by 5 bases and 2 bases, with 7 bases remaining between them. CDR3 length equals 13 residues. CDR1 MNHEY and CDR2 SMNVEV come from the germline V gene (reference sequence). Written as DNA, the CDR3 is TGTGCCAGCAGTATCGAGGGCAATCAGCCCCAGCATTTT. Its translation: CASSIEGNQPQHF.

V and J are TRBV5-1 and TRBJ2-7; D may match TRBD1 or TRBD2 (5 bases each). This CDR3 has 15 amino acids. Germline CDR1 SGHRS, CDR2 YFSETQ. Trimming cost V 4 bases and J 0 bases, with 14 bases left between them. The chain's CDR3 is CASSHTAGSSYEQYF. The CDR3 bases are TGCGCCAGCAGCCACACCGCAGGGAGCTCCTACGAGCAGTACTTC.

CDR3: CASSFDDRATGELFF. DNA of the CDR3: TGTGCCAGCAGTTTTGACGACAGGGCGACCGGGGAGCTGTTTTTT. This chain uses TRBV27 with TRBJ2-2, with 7 bases fitting TRBD1. The J segment lost 5 bases and the V segment lost 3 bases, leaving 6 bases of the junction unmatched. The CDR3 contains 15 residues. The germline gives CDR1 MNHEY, CDR2 SMNVEV (reference sequence).

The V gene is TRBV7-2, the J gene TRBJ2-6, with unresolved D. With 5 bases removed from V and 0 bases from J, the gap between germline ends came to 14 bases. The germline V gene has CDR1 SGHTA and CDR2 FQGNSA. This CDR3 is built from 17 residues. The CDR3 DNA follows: TGTGCCAGCAGCCCCCATGGATTCGCCTCTGGGGCCAACGTCCTGACTTTC. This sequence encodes CASSPHGFASGANVLTF.

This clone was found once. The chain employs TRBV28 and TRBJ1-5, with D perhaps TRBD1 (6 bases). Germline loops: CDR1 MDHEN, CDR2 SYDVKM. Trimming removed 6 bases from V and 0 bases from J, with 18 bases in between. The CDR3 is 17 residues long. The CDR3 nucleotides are TGTGCCAGCAGCCTAGGGGCAGGGGTTTATAGCAATCAGCCCCAGCATTTT. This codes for CASSLGAGVYSNQPQHF.

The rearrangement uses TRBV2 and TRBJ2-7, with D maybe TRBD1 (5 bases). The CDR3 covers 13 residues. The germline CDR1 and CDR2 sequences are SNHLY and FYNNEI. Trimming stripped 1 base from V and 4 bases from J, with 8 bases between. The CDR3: CASSEVGAYEQYF. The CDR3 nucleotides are TGTGCCAGCAGTGAAGTAGGGGCGTACGAGCAGTACTTC.

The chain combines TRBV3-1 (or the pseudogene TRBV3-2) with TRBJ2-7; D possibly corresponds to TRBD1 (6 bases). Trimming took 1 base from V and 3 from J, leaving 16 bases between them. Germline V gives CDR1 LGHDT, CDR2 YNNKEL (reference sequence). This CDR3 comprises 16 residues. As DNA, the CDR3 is TGTGCCAGCAGCCAAGTTTCTCTTGGGGGCAGCTACGAGCAGTACTTC. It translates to CASSQVSLGGSYEQYF.

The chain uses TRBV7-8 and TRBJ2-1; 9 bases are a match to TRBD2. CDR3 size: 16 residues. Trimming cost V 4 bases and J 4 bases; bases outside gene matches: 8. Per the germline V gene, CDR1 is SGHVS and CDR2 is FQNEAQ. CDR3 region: CASSSLAGVSYNEQFF. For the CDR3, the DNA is TGTGCCAGCAGCTCCTTAGCGGGAGTGTCTTACAATGAGCAGTTCTTC.

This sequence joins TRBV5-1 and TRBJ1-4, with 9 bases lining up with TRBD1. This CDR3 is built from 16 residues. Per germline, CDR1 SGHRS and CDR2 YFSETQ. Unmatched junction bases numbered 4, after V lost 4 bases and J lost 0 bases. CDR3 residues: CASSLRTGATNEKLFF. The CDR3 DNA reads TGCGCCAGCAGCCTTCGGACAGGGGCAACTAATGAAAAACTGTTTTTT. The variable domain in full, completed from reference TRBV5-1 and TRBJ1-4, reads KAGVTQTPRYLIKTRGQQVTLSCSPISGHRSVSWYQQTPGQGLQFLFEYFSETQRNKGNFPGRFSGRQFSNSRSEMNVSTLELGDSALYLCASSLRTGATNEKLFFGSGTQLSVL.

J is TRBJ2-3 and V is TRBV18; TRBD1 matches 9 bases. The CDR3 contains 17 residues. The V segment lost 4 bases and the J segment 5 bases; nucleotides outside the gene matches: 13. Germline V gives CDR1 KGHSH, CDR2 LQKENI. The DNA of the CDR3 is TGTGCCAGCTCACGACTGCAGGGACAGGGAGGAGGAGATACGCAGTATTTT. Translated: CASSRLQGQGGGDTQYF.